A single sample gave rise to the 12 T cell receptor beta chains below, sequenced in a study of T-cell reconstitution after alpha-beta-depleted transplantation in children. Unique molecular identifiers were incorporated when the TCRbeta library was constructed. TCRdb analysed the PCR reads with MiXCR anew, one entry per CDR3 protein. Of about a million distinct CDR3 sequences listed, about 29% were seen once; the top ten hold roughly 30%. The sample in question was PBMCs, mostly from graft donor cells, obtained 360 days after TCRalphabeta/CD19-depleted stem cell transplant. The receptors were gathered from a boy in the first two years of life who had a stem cell transplant for SCID, so the T cells may come from the graft donor.

V and J are TRBV12-3 or TRBV12-4 and TRBJ1-1; maybe TRBD1 (6 bases). Trimming took off 5 bases at V and 5 bases at J, with 18 bases between the two ends. CDR3 length: 15 residues. The CDR3 loop is CASSLLQGMRTEAFF. The CDR3 bases are TGTGCCAGCAGTCTCCTACAGGGAATGAGGACTGAAGCTTTCTTT.

This clonotype was seen ten or more times. This chain uses TRBV29-1 with TRBJ2-7; 12 nucleotides align to TRBD1. In germline, CDR1 is SQVTM, CDR2 ANQGSEA. The CDR3 runs to 15 residues. Trimming at V came to 7 bases and at J to 2 bases, leaving 9 bases not matched to a gene. The CDR3 sequence is CSAGPGQGAPYEQYF. CDR3 nucleotides: TGCAGCGCGGGACCGGGACAGGGGGCTCCCTACGAGCAGTACTTC.

V gene TRBV2 combines with J gene TRBJ2-3; 9 positions match TRBD2. The CDR3 length is 15 residues. J lost 5 bases, V lost 11 bases, and 14 bases had no gene match. Germline lookup yields CDR1 SNHLY and CDR2 FYNNEI. CDR3 nucleotide sequence: TGTGCCCCCCGGGAGGCGGGGGGGCCGATAGATACGCAGTATTTT. It specifies CAPREAGGPIDTQYF.

The rearrangement links TRBV12-3 or TRBV12-4 to TRBJ2-5; D not resolved. The length of the CDR3 is 14 residues. Trimming left V 3 bases short and J 5 bases short, with 13 bases between. The DNA of the CDR3 is TGTGCCAGCAGTTTCAGGCCCAAGGTGGAGACCCAGTACTTC. Protein: CASSFRPKVETQYF.

This chain uses TRBV12-5 with TRBJ2-2, with TRBD2 as a possible D gene (6 bases). Trimming took 3 bases from V and 1 from J, leaving 9 bases between them. Germline assignment: CDR1 LGHNT and CDR2 FRNRAP. This CDR3 spans 15 amino acids. The CDR3 nucleotides are TGTGCTAGTGGTTTATGGCGGGAGAACACCGGGGAGCTGTTTTTT. It is translated as CASGLWRENTGELFF.

This clonotype was seen more than once but under ten times. The V call is TRBV9, the J call TRBJ2-1, with 7 bases that match TRBD1. Germline V CDR1 and CDR2: SGDLS, YYNGEE. The CDR3 extends over 16 amino acids. J lost 2 bases, V lost 1 base, and 6 bases had no gene match. The DNA of the CDR3 is TGTGCCAGCAGCGTACTGACAGGGTCTCCCTACAATGAGCAGTTCTTC. This codes for CASSVLTGSPYNEQFF.

The rearrangement uses TRBV20-1 and TRBJ2-2; D is uncertain. V lost 1 base to trimming and J lost 2 bases, with 2 bases between them. Germline V gene lookup returns CDR1 DFQATT and CDR2 SNEGSKA (reference sequence). CDR3 length: 12 residues. CDR3 in amino acids: CSARVNTGELFF. The CDR3 bases are TGCAGTGCTAGAGTAAACACCGGGGAGCTGTTTTTT.

This chain connects TRBV7-9 to TRBJ1-4; no firm D call. CDR3 length equals 14 residues. Germline V CDR1 and CDR2: SEHNR, FQNEAQ (reference sequence). V gave up 4 bases and J gave up 0 bases, with 6 bases separating them. In DNA, the CDR3 is TGTGCCAGCAGCTCACACGCAACTAATGAAAAACTGTTTTTT. As protein: CASSSHATNEKLFF. The full variable domain, in which reference TRBV7-9 and TRBJ1-4 provide the parts outside the CDR3, is DTGVSQNPRHKITKRGQNVTFRCDPISEHNRLYWYRQTLGQGPEFLTYFQNEAQLEKSRLLSDRFSAERPKGSFSTLEIQRTEQGDSAMYLCASSSHATNEKLFFGSGTQLSVL.

This clonotype was counted between two and nine times. The chain employs TRBV20-1 and TRBJ1-1, with 7 nucleotides matching TRBD1. Germline CDR1 and CDR2: DFQATT and SNEGSKA (reference sequence). The length of the CDR3 is 14 residues. Germline trimming cut 2 bases from V and 1 base from J; bases unmatched to any gene: 4. CDR3 DNA: TGCAGTGCTAGACTGGGACAGACGAACACTGAAGCTTTCTTT. Protein product: CSARLGQTNTEAFF.

The V gene is TRBV12-3 or TRBV12-4, the J gene TRBJ2-5; 10 bases fit TRBD2. The V gene end was trimmed by 5 bases and the J gene end by 2 bases; junction bases not matched to a gene: 5. CDR3 length: 15 amino acids. The DNA of the CDR3 is TGTGCCAGCAGTCGATCGACTAGCGGGCAAGAGACCCAGTACTTC. Residues: CASSRSTSGQETQYF.

The rearrangement joins TRBV11-2 to TRBJ2-3, with TRBD2 matching over 8 bases. With 5 bases clipped from V and 2 bases from J, the junction kept 9 bases outside the gene matches. The CDR3 length is 16 residues. Germline V gene sequence: CDR1 SGHAT, CDR2 FQNNGV. The CDR3 bases are TGTGCCAGCAGCCCCGGGACTAGAATGTTCACAGATACGCAGTATTTT. Translated: CASSPGTRMFTDTQYF.

This chain uses TRBV20-1 with TRBJ1-2, with D perhaps TRBD1 (6 bases). Deletions cut 0 bases from V and 4 bases from J, with 15 bases between. The germline CDR1 and CDR2 sequences are DFQATT and SNEGSKA (reference sequence). This CDR3 spans 15 amino acids. The DNA of the CDR3 is TGCAGTGCTAGAGATCACGGGGGGGCGGGCTATGGCTACACCTTC. Residues: CSARDHGGAGYGYTF.